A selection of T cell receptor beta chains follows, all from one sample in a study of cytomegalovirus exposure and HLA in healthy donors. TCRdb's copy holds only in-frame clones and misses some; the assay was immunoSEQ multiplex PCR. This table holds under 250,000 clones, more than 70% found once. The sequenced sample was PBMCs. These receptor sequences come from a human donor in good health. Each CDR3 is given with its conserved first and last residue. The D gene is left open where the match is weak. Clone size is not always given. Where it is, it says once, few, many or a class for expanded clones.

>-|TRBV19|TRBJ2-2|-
TGTGCCAGTAGTATAGTTGGAGGGGCCGGGGAGCTGTTTTTT
CASSIVGGAGELFF
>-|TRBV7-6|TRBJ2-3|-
TGTGCCAGCAGCCCCCTTAGTTCTAGCACAGATACGCAGTATTTT
CASSPLSSSTDTQYF
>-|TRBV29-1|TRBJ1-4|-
TGCAGCGTTGAGGCCCTAGGGGCAACTAATGAAAAACTGTTTTTT
CSVEALGATNEKLFF
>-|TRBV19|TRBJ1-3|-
TGTGCCAGTAGTAGCCTCAGCTCTGGAAACACCATATATTTT
CASSSLSSGNTIYF
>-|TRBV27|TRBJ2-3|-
TGTGCCAGCAGTTTCCTATCGCAAGGCACAGATACGCAGTATTTT
CASSFLSQGTDTQYF
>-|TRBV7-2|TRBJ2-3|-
TGTGCCAGCAGCTCCCGTGGCGGGAGCACAGATACGCAGTATTTT
CASSSRGGSTDTQYF
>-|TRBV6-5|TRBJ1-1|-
TGTGCCAGCAGTTACTCGAGTGGGCAGAACACTGAAGCTTTCTTT
CASSYSSGQNTEAFF
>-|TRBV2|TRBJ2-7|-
TGTGCCGGCGGGGCGGGCCACTACGAGCAGTACTTC
CAGGAGHYEQYF
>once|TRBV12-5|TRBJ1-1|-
TGTGCTAGTGGTTTGGTACCCCAGACAGTTATGAACACTGAAGCTTTCTTT
CASGLVPQTVMNTEAFF
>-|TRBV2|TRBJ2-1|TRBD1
TGCGCCAGCACCGGGACAGGGGCCTACAATGAGCAGTTCTTC
CASTGTGAYNEQFF
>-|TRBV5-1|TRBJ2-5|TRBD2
TGCGCCAGCAGCTACGCTAGCGGGCCAATGGAGACCCAGTACTTC
CASSYASGPMETQYF
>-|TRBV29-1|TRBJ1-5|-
TGCAGCGTTGAAGGCGGAGGACAGCCCCAGCATTTT
CSVEGGGQPQHF
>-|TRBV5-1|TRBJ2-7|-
TGCGCCAGCAGCTTGGGCGGCTTCTACGAGCAGTACTTC
CASSLGGFYEQYF
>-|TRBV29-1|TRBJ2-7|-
TGCAGCGTTGTGTGGTGGCAGCGCTCCTACGAGCAGTACTTC
CSVVWWQRSYEQYF
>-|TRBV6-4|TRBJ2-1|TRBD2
TGTGCCAGCAGTGAACTAGCGGGAGAAGGCAATGAGCAGTTCTTC
CASSELAGEGNEQFF
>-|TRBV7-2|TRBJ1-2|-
TGTGCCAGCAGCTTAGCGCAGGGGCCTATGGGTGGCTACACCTTC
CASSLAQGPMGGYTF
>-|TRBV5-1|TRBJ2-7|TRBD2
TGCGCCAGCAGCACTTTAGCGGGAGGGCTCTACGAGCAGTACTTC
CASSTLAGGLYEQYF
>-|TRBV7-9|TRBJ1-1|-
TGTTCCAGCAGCAGACAGAGCTTGAACACTGAAGCTTTCTTT
CSSSRQSLNTEAFF
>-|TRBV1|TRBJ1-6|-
TGCACCAGCAGCCAAGAGAGCGGCGGCTATTCACCCCTCCACTTT
CTSSQESGGYSPLHF
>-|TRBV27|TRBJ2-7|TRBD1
TGTGCCAGCAGTTTCCTTAGGACAGGGAAGATAGACGAGCAGTACTTC
CASSFLRTGKIDEQYF
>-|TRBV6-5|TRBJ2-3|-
TGTGCCAGCAGTTACTCGAGAATAGGGGCTACAGATACGCAGTATTTT
CASSYSRIGATDTQYF
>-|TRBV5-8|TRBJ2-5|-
TGTGCCAGCAGCTTGGAGCGGGTGTGGGGGGAGACCCAGTACTTC
CASSLERVWGETQYF
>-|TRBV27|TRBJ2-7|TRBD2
TGTGCCAGCAGTTTAGGGTGGGAGGGATCCTGGGAGCAGTACTTC
CASSLGWEGSWEQYF
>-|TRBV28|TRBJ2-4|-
TGTGCCAGCAGTCTCAATAGGGGTTTCGGAAACATTCAGTACTTC
CASSLNRGFGNIQYF
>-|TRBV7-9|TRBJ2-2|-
TGTGCCAGCAGCTTAGAAGTCGGCCGGGGGCTGTTTTTT
CASSLEVGRGLFF
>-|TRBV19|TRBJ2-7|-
TGTGCCAGTAGGTTCGGGGGAGGCTACGAGCAGTACTTC
CASRFGGGYEQYF
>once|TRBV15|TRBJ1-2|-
TGTGCCACCAGCAGAGATTTCGAGTATGGCTACACCTTC
CATSRDFEYGYTF
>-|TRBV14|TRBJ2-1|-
TGTGCCAGCAGCCAAGTTTCAGGAAGGCAGTTCTTC
CASSQVSGRQFF
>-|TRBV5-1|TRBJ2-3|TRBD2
TGCGCCAGCAGCTTGGTTACGGGAGGCCCAGATACGCAGTATTTT
CASSLVTGGPDTQYF
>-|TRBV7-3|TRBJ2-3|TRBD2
TGTGCCAGCAGCTTAAACATCCTAGCGGGATCAGATACGCAGTATTTT
CASSLNILAGSDTQYF
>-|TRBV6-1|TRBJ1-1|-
TGTGCCAGCAGTGAATTGAGATCGCCTGCTTTCTTT
CASSELRSPAFF
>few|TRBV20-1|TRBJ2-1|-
TGCAGTGCCAGAACTAGCAATGAGCAGTTCTTC
CSARTSNEQFF
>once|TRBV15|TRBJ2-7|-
TGTGCCACCAGCAGCACCAGTGGACTACGCCCCTACGAGCAGTACTTC
CATSSTSGLRPYEQYF
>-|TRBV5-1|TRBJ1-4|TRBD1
TGCGCCAGCAGCTTGGTGGGACAGGGGGTAGAAAAACTGTTTTTT
CASSLVGQGVEKLFF
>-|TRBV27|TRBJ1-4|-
TGTGCCAGCAGTTTATCGTACGCGTCTGGGCGAAAACTGTTTTTT
CASSLSYASGRKLFF
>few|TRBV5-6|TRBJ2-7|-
TGTGCCAGCACCAACTATTACGAGCAGTACTTC
CASTNYYEQYF
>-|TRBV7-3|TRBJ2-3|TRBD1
TGTGCCAGCAGCTTGGGACAGGGACGAGGAGATACGCAGTATTTT
CASSLGQGRGDTQYF
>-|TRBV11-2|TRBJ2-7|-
TGTGCCAGCAGCTCTACGCGCTGTCCGTACTTC
CASSSTRCPYF
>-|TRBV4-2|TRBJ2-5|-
TGTGCCAGCAGCCCGGCGGGCGAGACCCAGTACTTC
CASSPAGETQYF
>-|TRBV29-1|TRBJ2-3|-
TGCAGCTTTAGAGGGCAATCTAGCACAGATACGCAGTATTTT
CSFRGQSSTDTQYF
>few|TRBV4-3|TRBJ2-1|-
TGCGCCAGCAGCCAAGGGGGGCAGGTTTCCGATGAGCAGTTCTTC
CASSQGGQVSDEQFF
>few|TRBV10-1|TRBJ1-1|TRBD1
TGCGCCAGCAGTGAGTCGATAGGGGGCGGCACTGAAGCTTTCTTT
CASSESIGGGTEAFF
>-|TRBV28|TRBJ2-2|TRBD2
TGTGCCAGCAGCACAGGGACTAGCGGGAGTGGGGAGCTGTTTTTT
CASSTGTSGSGELFF
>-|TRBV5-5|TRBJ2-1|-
TGTGCCAGCAGTCCGTCCGTAAACAGTTACAATGAGCAGTTCTTC
CASSPSVNSYNEQFF
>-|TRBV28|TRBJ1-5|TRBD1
TGTGCCAGCAGTTTGGACAGGGGGCATCAGCCCCAGCATTTT
CASSLDRGHQPQHF
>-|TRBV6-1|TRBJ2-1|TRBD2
TGTGCCAGCAGTGTTCCGGGACTAGCGTCCGACAATGAGCAGTTCTTC
CASSVPGLASDNEQFF
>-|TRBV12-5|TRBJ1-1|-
TGTGCTAGTGGTTTCTCGGAGGCCCAAGATAGAAGGGACACTGAAGCTTTCTTT
CASGFSEAQDRRDTEAFF
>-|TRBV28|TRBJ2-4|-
TGTGCCAGCAGCCTGGAGCATTCACGGGGTGGCTTGGCCAAAAACATTCAGTACTTC
CASSLEHSRGGLAKNIQYF
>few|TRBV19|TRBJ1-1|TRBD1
TGTGCCAGTAGTACCTCAGGACAGGGGAACACTGAAGCTTTCTTT
CASSTSGQGNTEAFF
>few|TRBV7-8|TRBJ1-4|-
TGTGCCAGCAGCTTTGCCCACCTAAATAATGAAAAACTGTTTTTT
CASSFAHLNNEKLFF
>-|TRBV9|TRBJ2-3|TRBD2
TGTGCCAGCAGCTTCCCTAGCGGAGTCAGCACAGATACGCAGTATTTT
CASSFPSGVSTDTQYF
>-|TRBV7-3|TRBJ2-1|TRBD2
TGTGCCAGCAGCTTATCCATCCGGCGGGGGAATGAGCAGTTCTTC
CASSLSIRRGNEQFF
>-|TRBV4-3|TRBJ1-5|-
TGCGCCAGCAGCCAAGTGGAGGGTAGCAATCAGCCCCAGCATTTT
CASSQVEGSNQPQHF
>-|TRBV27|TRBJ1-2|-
TGTGCCAGCAGTTTGGACCCTGTCGGGGAGGGATACACCTTC
CASSLDPVGEGYTF
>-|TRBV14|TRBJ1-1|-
TGTGCCAGCAGCCAAGATTTCGCAGGGTCGACTGAAGCTTTCTTT
CASSQDFAGSTEAFF